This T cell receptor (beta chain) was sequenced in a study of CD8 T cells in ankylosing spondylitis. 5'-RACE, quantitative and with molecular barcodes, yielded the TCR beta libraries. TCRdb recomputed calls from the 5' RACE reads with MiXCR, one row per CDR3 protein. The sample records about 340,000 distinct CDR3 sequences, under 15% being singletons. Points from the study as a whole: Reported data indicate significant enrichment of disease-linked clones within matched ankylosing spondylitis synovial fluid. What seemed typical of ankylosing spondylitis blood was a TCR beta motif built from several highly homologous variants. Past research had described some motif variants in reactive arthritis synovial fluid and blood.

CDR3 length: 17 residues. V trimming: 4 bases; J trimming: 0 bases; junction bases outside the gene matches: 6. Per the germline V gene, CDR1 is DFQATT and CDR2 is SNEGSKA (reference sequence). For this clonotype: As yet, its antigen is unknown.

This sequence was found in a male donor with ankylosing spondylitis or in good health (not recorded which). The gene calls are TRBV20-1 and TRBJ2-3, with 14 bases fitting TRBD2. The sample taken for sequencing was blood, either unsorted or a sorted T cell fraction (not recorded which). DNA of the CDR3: TGCAGTGCTACCCCGGGACTAGCGGGGGCTAGCACAGATACGCAGTATTTT. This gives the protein CSATPGLAGASTDTQYF.